This T cell receptor beta chain stems from a study of T cells in Graves' hyperthyroidism and ophthalmopathy. Among ophthalmopathy patients, the Clinical Activity Score reached at least 3, the NOSPECS grade reached at least 4, and duration remained under 3 months. Regarding this clonotype: No antigen is known for it.

The germline V gene has CDR1 MNHEY and CDR2 SMNVEV (reference sequence). This CDR3 is 16 amino acids long. V was trimmed by 4 bases and J by 4 bases, leaving 17 bases between them. Study conclusions and caveats: In the blood, most expanded thyroid clonotypes above 0.001 appeared as well. With a median lead of around 6.7 months before onset, the model predicted ophthalmopathy.

Amplification yielded TCR beta CDR3 regions, with RNA transcripts as the source. A first-round RT-PCR of the TCR CDR3 used the HTBI primer set. TCRdb re-called the multiplex PCR reads with MiXCR, one entry per CDR3 protein. The sample lists 450,000 to 650,000 distinct CDR3 sequences; 15% to 20% were seen once. The V call is TRBV27, the J call TRBJ2-1, with D tentatively TRBD2 (6 bases). The sample comprised blood. The sequence derives from a woman between 18 and 30 years old with Graves' ophthalmopathy. The CDR3 sequence is CASSSHSRAGYNEQFF. CDR3 in DNA: TGTGCCAGCAGTTCCCATAGCCGGGCGGGGTACAATGAGCAGTTCTTC.